These 25 T cell receptor beta chains were all obtained from the same sample, sequenced in a study of OX40 agonist ivuxolimab in advanced cancers. Only in-frame clones appear in the TCRdb table, and some are missing; sequencing was by immunoSEQ multiplex PCR. The data contain almost 45,000 clones, roughly 87% of them singletons. This specimen was CD4+ or CD8+ T cells sorted from blood, taken in a trial of the OX40 agonist ivuxolimab. These receptors were obtained from an adult with an advanced solid tumor such as melanoma, head and neck, liver or kidney cancer.

Worth noting for this clone: Other nucleotide sequences in the sample specify the same CDR3. The J gene is TRBJ1-5, the V gene TRBV28; D remains unclear. This CDR3 is 11 amino acids long. Germline loops: CDR1 MDHEN, CDR2 SYDVKM. The V gene lost 6 bases and the J gene lost 6 bases, with 6 bases spanning the gap. This CDR3 is CASSPGQPQHF. The CDR3 DNA sequence: TGTGCCAGCAGCCCCGGTCAGCCCCAGCATTTT.

CDR3 DNA sequence: TGTGCCACCAGCAGAGATTGGCCGCGGGACAGAGGGAATAATCAGCCCCAGCATTTT. It yields the protein CATSRDWPRDRGNNQPQHF. The chain uses TRBV15 and TRBJ1-5, with 7 bases that match TRBD1. Germline-derived CDR1 and CDR2 are LNHNV and YYDKDF (reference sequence). The CDR3 loop spans 19 amino acids. V was pared by 0 bases and J by 4 bases, with 15 bases of the junction left unmatched. Full variable domain (remainder filled in from reference TRBV15 and TRBJ1-5): DAMVIQNPRYQVTQFGKPVTLSCSQTLNHNVMYWYQQKSSQAPKLLFHYYDKDFNNEADTPDNFQSRRPNTSFCFLDIRSPGLGDTAMYLCATSRDWPRDRGNNQPQHFGDGTRLSIL.

The rearrangement uses TRBV29-1 and TRBJ2-7, with TRBD1 as a possible D gene (5 bases). This CDR3 has 13 amino acids. CDR1 is SQVTM, CDR2 ANQGSEA, per germline. V was shortened by 3 bases and J by 4 bases, with 13 bases between the two germline ends. CDR3 nucleotide sequence: TGCAGCGTTGATGACAGAGACTCTTACGAGCAGTACTTC. Translating it yields CSVDDRDSYEQYF.

The chain employs TRBV15 and TRBJ2-2, with 10 bases identical to TRBD2. Germline-derived CDR1 and CDR2 are LNHNV and YYDKDF (reference sequence). V lost 0 bases and J lost 0; bases outside the gene matches: 10. The CDR3 is made up of 20 amino acids. The CDR3 protein is CATSRDTATSGSSNTGELFF. CDR3 sequence (DNA): TGTGCCACCAGCAGAGATACTGCGACTAGCGGGTCTTCGAACACCGGGGAGCTGTTTTTT.

This clone is categorized as medium-sized. This chain uses TRBV5-5 with TRBJ1-5, with D unresolved. CDR1 is SGHKS, CDR2 YYEKEE, per germline (reference sequence). This CDR3 contains 14 residues. V shed 0 bases and J shed 0 bases, with 4 bases lying between them. CDR3 in DNA: TGTGCCAGCAGCTTGGACTATAGCAATCAGCCCCAGCATTTT. Translation gives CASSLDYSNQPQHF.

The chain recombines TRBV7-3 with TRBJ1-1, with TRBD1 matching over 9 bases. Germline CDR1 SGHTA, CDR2 FQGTGA. The length of the CDR3 is 15 residues. J lost 4 bases, V lost 2 bases, and 5 bases had no gene match. CDR3 protein: CASSLGTGRGTEAFF. The CDR3 region has the DNA TGTGCCAGCAGCTTAGGGACAGGGAGGGGCACTGAAGCTTTCTTT.

The chain joins TRBV27 to TRBJ1-1; a weak D match, TRBD1 (5 bases). Trimming cost V 4 bases and J 9 bases, with 15 bases left between them. Germline V lookup: CDR1 MNHEY, CDR2 SMNVEV (reference sequence). The CDR3 extends over 13 amino acids. Here the CDR3 reads CASSSGTGRKAFF. In DNA form, the CDR3 reads TGTGCCAGCAGTTCTGGGACTGGGCGGAAAGCTTTCTTT.

The rearrangement links TRBV9 to TRBJ2-1; 9 bases match TRBD1. This CDR3 has 15 amino acids. V was clipped by 0 bases and J by 7 bases; unmatched bases: 5. Germline values: CDR1 SGDLS, CDR2 YYNGEE. The CDR3 is CASSVAGTGYNEQFF. The CDR3 region has the DNA TGTGCCAGCAGCGTAGCTGGGACAGGGTATAATGAGCAGTTCTTC.

The genes are TRBV19 and TRBJ1-3; D might be TRBD1 (6 bases). Trimming cost V 3 bases and J 3 bases, with 9 bases left between them. Germline lookup yields CDR1 LNHDA and CDR2 SQIVND (reference sequence). This CDR3 spans 14 amino acids. The CDR3 DNA is TGTGCCAGTAGTATCCGGGACAATGGAAACACCATATATTTT. Its protein is CASSIRDNGNTIYF.

This chain links TRBV6-6 with TRBJ2-3, with a tentative D call TRBD1 (6 bases). Germline loops: CDR1 MNHNY, CDR2 SVGAGI (reference sequence). The V gene lost 4 bases and the J gene lost 13 bases, with 18 bases spanning the gap. The CDR3 extends over 13 amino acids. This CDR3 reads CASSLRPDPGEYF. The CDR3 DNA follows: TGTGCCAGCAGTTTGAGACCGGACCCAGGGGAGTATTTT.

This chain links TRBV29-1 with TRBJ1-2; 12 positions match TRBD1. Germline lookup yields CDR1 SQVTM and CDR2 ANQGSEA. The CDR3 covers 13 residues. Trimming took 7 bases from V and 3 from J; bases not matched to a gene: 3. This CDR3 is CSGGQGADYGYTF. Written as DNA, the CDR3 is TGCAGCGGGGGACAGGGGGCAGACTATGGCTACACCTTC.

V is TRBV19 and J is TRBJ1-5, with D hard to call. V was clipped by 6 bases and J by 10 bases, with 16 bases between them. Germline values: CDR1 LNHDA, CDR2 SQIVND (reference sequence). This CDR3 is built from 13 residues. CDR3 protein: CASRGQDFSPQHF. CDR3 DNA: TGTGCCAGTAGAGGGCAGGACTTCTCCCCCCAGCATTTT.

The chain couples TRBV25-1 to TRBJ2-3; 11 bases map to TRBD2. This CDR3 has 17 residues. Trimming at V came to 4 bases and at J to 6 bases, leaving 12 bases not matched to a gene. The germline V gene has CDR1 MGHDK and CDR2 SYGVNS. CDR3 DNA: TGTGCCAGCAGTGCCTTTAGCGGGGGGGCCAAGAGTGATACGCAGTATTTT. Amino acids: CASSAFSGGAKSDTQYF.

This clone has just a few counts. J is TRBJ1-1 and V is TRBV7-2; no definite D call. The CDR3 runs to 11 residues. Trimming removed 5 bases at V and 7 bases at J, with 8 bases between. Germline V lookup: CDR1 SGHTA, CDR2 FQGNSA. The CDR3 coding sequence is TGTGCCAGCAGCCAAGGGCTTGAAGCTTTCTTT. Translation: CASSQGLEAFF.

The chain employs TRBV4-1 and TRBJ2-3; TRBD1 might be the D (6 bases). CDR1 MGHRA and CDR2 YSYEKL come from the germline V gene. The CDR3 spans 14 residues. Trimming stripped 3 bases from V and 6 bases from J, with 13 bases between. CDR3: CASSQLRGPDTQYF. The DNA of the CDR3 is TGCGCCAGCAGCCAGCTCAGGGGTCCCGATACGCAGTATTTT.

This chain links TRBV28 with TRBJ1-1; no definite D call. CDR1 is MDHEN, CDR2 SYDVKM, per germline. This CDR3 spans 15 amino acids. Trimming left V 2 bases short and J 4 bases short, with 14 bases between. The CDR3 protein is CASSLGSIPGTEAFF. CDR3 in DNA: TGTGCCAGCAGTTTAGGGAGCATACCGGGCACTGAAGCTTTCTTT.

The CDR3 nucleotides read TGTGCCAGCGCTCAGGGTTGGGCCATGAATGGCTACACCTTC. Translating gives CASAQGWAMNGYTF. The chain has TRBV6-5 and TRBJ1-2, with a tentative D call TRBD1 (5 bases). The CDR3 loop spans 14 amino acids. Trimming stripped 8 bases from V and 6 bases from J, with 19 bases between. Germline lookup yields CDR1 MNHEY and CDR2 SVGAGI.

This clone is large by share. The J gene is TRBJ1-2, the V gene TRBV6-5; TRBD1 might be the D (5 bases). The CDR3 totals 15 residues. Germline assignment: CDR1 MNHEY and CDR2 SVGAGI. Trimming left V 6 bases short and J 4 bases short, with 18 bases between. CDR3 region: CASSPKTGAAYGYTF. In nucleotides, the CDR3 is TGTGCCAGCAGCCCAAAAACCGGGGCCGCCTATGGCTACACCTTC.

Of note for this clone: Other DNA sequences in the same sample also yield this CDR3. V gene TRBV4-3 combines with J gene TRBJ2-5; 8 positions agree with TRBD1. The J segment lost 2 bases and the V segment lost 0 bases, leaving 2 bases of the junction unmatched. Per germline, CDR1 LGHNA and CDR2 YSLEER. The CDR3 is 15 residues long. The CDR3 is CASSQDYRGQETQYF. CDR3 in DNA: TGCGCCAGCAGCCAAGATTACAGGGGGCAAGAGACCCAGTACTTC.

The chain uses TRBV28 and TRBJ1-1, with D unclear. CDR3 length equals 12 residues. Between the trimmed V and J ends, which lost 6 bases and 6 bases, there was a span of 11 bases. The germline V gene has CDR1 MDHEN and CDR2 SYDVKM. For the CDR3, the DNA is TGTGCCAGCAGATACAGTCTCTCTGAAGCTTTCTTT. This translates into CASRYSLSEAFF.

This chain uses TRBV7-3 with TRBJ2-1; the D is unclear. The V end was cut by 2 bases, the J end by 4 bases, with 9 bases between. CDR3 size: 14 residues. Germline V lookup: CDR1 SGHTA, CDR2 FQGTGA. CDR3 DNA: TGTGCCAGCAGCTTATTTTCAGAGTACAATGAGCAGTTCTTC. Protein: CASSLFSEYNEQFF.

The chain combines TRBV10-2 with TRBJ2-5, with TRBD2 as a possible D gene (5 bases). This CDR3 has 11 amino acids. From germline, CDR1 is WSHSY and CDR2 SAAADI. V lost 8 bases to trimming and J lost 5 bases, with 9 bases between them. CDR3 coding DNA: TGCGCCAGCGGGGAGCGCGAGACCCAGTACTTC. Translation: CASGERETQYF.

This clone showed up just a few times. The same CDR3 can be traced to other DNA sequences in this sample. This chain connects TRBV28 to TRBJ1-1; D is ambiguous. Germline CDR1 reads MDHEN; CDR2 reads SYDVKM. CDR3 length: 13 residues. V was cut by 6 bases and J by 1 base, with 9 bases left in between. CDR3: CASRWTENTEAFF. Written as DNA, the CDR3 is TGTGCCAGCAGGTGGACGGAGAACACTGAAGCTTTCTTT.

Concerning this clone: In the same sample, other DNA sequences code for this CDR3. The chain couples TRBV5-6 to TRBJ1-1, with D unresolved. V dropped 0 bases and J dropped 0 bases, with 3 bases sitting between them. Germline-derived CDR1 and CDR2 are SGHDT and YYEEEE. This CDR3 is 13 amino acids long. CDR3 DNA: TGTGCCAGCAGCTTGGGAGTGAACACTGAAGCTTTCTTT. It encodes CASSLGVNTEAFF.

This rearrangement joins TRBV9 to TRBJ2-1; D is unclear. Germline V gives CDR1 SGDLS, CDR2 YYNGEE. Trimming cost V 4 bases and J 9 bases, with 11 bases left between them. The CDR3 consists of 12 residues. In DNA form, the CDR3 reads TGTGCCAGCAGCCCTAACTCGGGTGAGCAGTTCTTC. Amino acids: CASSPNSGEQFF.